These 6 T cell receptor beta chains were sequenced from one sample in a study of early T cells in non-severe SARS-CoV-2 infection. TCRdb analysed the 5' RACE reads with MiXCR anew, one entry per CDR3 protein. The sample lists approximately 69,000 distinct CDR3 sequences; roughly 10% were seen once. The source was whole blood, collected at baseline. All receptors come from an adult who was a healthcare worker with PCR-confirmed SARS-CoV-2 infection or an uninfected control (not recorded which).

This clonotype was seen repeatedly, ten times or more. V is TRBV7-3 and J is TRBJ2-6; TRBD1 agrees at 11 bases. V lost 5 bases, J lost 2 bases, and 8 bases stayed unmatched. Germline CDR1 reads SGHTA; CDR2 reads FQGTGA. CDR3 length: 18 amino acids. The CDR3 region has the DNA TGTGCCAGCAGCCAAAGTGGACAGGGGGCCGCTGGGGCCAACGTCCTGACTTTC. Amino acid sequence: CASSQSGQGAAGANVLTF.

The sample holds many counts of this clonotype. The J gene is TRBJ2-1, the V gene TRBV7-9; 8 bases map to TRBD2. The junction had 23 bases not matched to a gene; V was cut back by 5 bases and J by 5 bases. This CDR3 region has 20 residues. CDR1 and CDR2 (germline): SEHNR, FQNEAQ (reference sequence). The CDR3 here is CASSGRSVGGRKILDNEQFF. CDR3 nucleotide sequence: TGTGCCAGCAGCGGCCGATCGGTTGGCGGGAGGAAAATTTTGGACAATGAGCAGTTCTTC.

This clonotype showed up many times. The chain recombines TRBV10-3 with TRBJ1-1, with 7 bases matching TRBD1. Trimming took 1 base from V and 6 from J; bases not matched to a gene: 2. This CDR3 is built from 13 residues. Germline assignment: CDR1 ENHRY and CDR2 SYGVKD. DNA of the CDR3: TGTGCCATCAGTGAGTTCACAGGGGCTGAAGCTTTCTTT. The encoded protein is CAISEFTGAEAFF.

The chain combines TRBV18 with TRBJ2-7; maybe TRBD1 (5 bases). Germline V gene data show CDR1 as KGHSH and CDR2 as LQKENI. Trimming removed 1 base from V and 6 bases from J, with 7 bases in between. This CDR3 region has 12 residues. The CDR3 region has the DNA TGTGCCAGCTCACCACAGGGGTCCGAGCAGTACTTC. Amino acid sequence: CASSPQGSEQYF.

As for this clonotype: An end of the junction differs from the germline gene, which may be a read error. This chain links TRBV4-3 with TRBJ2-1; the D is unclear. Germline CDR1 and CDR2: LGHNA and YSLEER. This CDR3 spans 14 amino acids. The CDR3 DNA reads as TGCGCCAGCAGCCAAGACGTGAGGTACAGTGAGCAGTTCTTC. It is translated as CASSQDVRYSEQFF.

This clonotype was recorded a few times. The chain has TRBV6-2 or TRBV6-3 and TRBJ2-5, with 8 positions matching TRBD2. The CDR3 is made up of 17 amino acids. Germline CDR1 reads MNHEY; CDR2 reads SVGEGT. The ends lost 6 bases at V and 2 bases at J; junction bases unmatched: 14. For the CDR3, the DNA is TGTGCCAGCAGCGGAATTGCCGGCGGGGGGCAACAAGAGACCCAGTACTTC. This sequence encodes CASSGIAGGGQQETQYF.